The source of this T cell receptor beta chain is a study of blood T cell repertoires in COVID-19. Study overall: COVID-19 samples, acute and convalescent, were from the United States, Italy and Spain. From T cells, B-cell-depleted T cells, or PBMCs came the material, which was cDNA or gDNA.

J was trimmed by 7 bases and V by 0 bases; bases with no gene match: 4. Germline loops: CDR1 MNHEY, CDR2 SMNVEV (reference sequence). There are 17 residues in the CDR3. In the study's own analysis: Estimation of nucleated cell counts relied on the amplification of reference gene primers. TCRdb keeps only in-frame clones here, not all; method: immunoSEQ multiplex PCR. V, J and clone size reflect that table, while D and trimming were determined from the DNA. The sample lists a few hundred thousand clones, around 87% occurring once. In its sample, this clone was seen once. Sequencing was carried out using peripheral blood. The sequence came from a middle-aged woman with COVID-19, enrolled during active disease. This chain links TRBV27 with TRBJ2-1, with TRBD2 matching 15 bases. CDR3 in amino acids: CASSLSPGLAGGNEQFF. CDR3 nucleotides: TGTGCCAGCAGTTTATCCCCAGGACTAGCGGGAGGGAATGAGCAGTTCTTC.